This TCR beta chain emerged from a study of post-analysis software for immune sequencing data. Findings and limits, study-wide: There were a handful of TRBV segments more frequent in patients than controls, and TRBV5-6, TRBV5-1 and TRBV20-1 were among them.

The CDR3 is 15 amino acids. Looked up from germline, CDR1 is LNHNV and CDR2 is YYDKDF (reference sequence). The J segment lost 2 bases and the V segment lost 11 bases, leaving 13 bases of the junction unmatched. Presence of unique molecular identifiers characterized the TCR beta cDNA libraries. From the PCR reads, TCRdb called clonotypes with MiXCR, one entry per CDR3 protein. The repertoire has roughly 800,000 distinct CDR3 sequences, roughly 30% of them found once; the top ten carry around 0.56%. Only a few counts were recorded for this clonotype. Its antigen is as yet unknown. The source material was blood. This receptor was identified in a girl aged 5-17 years with multiple sclerosis. The rearrangement uses TRBV15 and TRBJ2-3, with 7 bases aligning to TRBD2. The CDR3 here is CAGGVGGRDTDTQYF. The CDR3 DNA is TGTGCCGGTGGAGTTGGCGGGAGAGACACAGATACGCAGTATTTT. Using reference TRBV15 and TRBJ2-3 for the parts outside the CDR3, the full variable domain is DAMVIQNPRYQVTQFGKPVTLSCSQTLNHNVMYWYQQKSSQAPKLLFHYYDKDFNNEADTPDNFQSRRPNTSFCFLDIRSPGLGDTAMYLCAGGVGGRDTDTQYFGPGTRLTVL.